What follows describes a single TCR beta chain. Study processing details: Using reference gene primer amplification, nucleated cell counts were estimated. Libraries were prepared by immunoSEQ multiplex PCR; TCRdb keeps only in-frame clonotypes and omits some of them. V and J calls and clone size are as listed in that table; D and trimming were resolved from the DNA. The sample consists of a few hundred thousand clones, about 80% of them appearing once. The source of the sample is a study of blood T cell repertoires in COVID-19. Study details: PBMCs, B-cell-depleted T cells, or T cells were the source of the cDNA or gDNA that made up the material.

The TCR was taken from a woman aged 25 to 39 who had recovered from COVID-19. Input material: peripheral blood.

The CDR3 region has the DNA TGCACCAGCAGCGCTGGACTAGCGGGAGAGTACGAGACCCAGTACTTC. This gives the protein CTSSAGLAGEYETQYF. This chain joins TRBV1 and TRBJ2-5; TRBD2 is the table's D call and was not checked against the DNA. TRBV1 is assigned pseudogene status. The CDR3 loop spans 16 amino acids.